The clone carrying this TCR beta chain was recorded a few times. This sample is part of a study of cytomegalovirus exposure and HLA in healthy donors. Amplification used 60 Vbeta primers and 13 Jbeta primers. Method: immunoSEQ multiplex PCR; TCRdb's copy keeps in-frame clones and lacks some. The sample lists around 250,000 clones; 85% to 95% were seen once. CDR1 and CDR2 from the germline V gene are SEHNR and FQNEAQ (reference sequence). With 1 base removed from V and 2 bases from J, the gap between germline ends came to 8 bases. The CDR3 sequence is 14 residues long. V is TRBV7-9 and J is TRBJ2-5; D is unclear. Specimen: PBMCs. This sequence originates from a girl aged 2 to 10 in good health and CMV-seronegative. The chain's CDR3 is CASSLVAEQETQYF. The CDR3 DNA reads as TGTGCCAGCAGCTTAGTCGCGGAACAAGAGACCCAGTACTTC. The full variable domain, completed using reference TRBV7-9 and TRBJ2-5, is DTGVSQNPRHKITKRGQNVTFRCDPISEHNRLYWYRQTLGQGPEFLTYFQNEAQLEKSRLLSDRFSAERPKGSFSTLEIQRTEQGDSAMYLCASSLVAEQETQYFGPGTRLLVL.